The next 29 T cell receptor beta chains were all read from a single sample in a study of blood T cell repertoires in COVID-19. Sequencing used immunoSEQ multiplex PCR; TCRdb keeps in-frame clones, though not all of them. The repertoire holds about 120,000 clones, with around nine tenths as singletons. Sequencing was carried out using peripheral blood. Every receptor here comes from a woman aged 80 or older with acute or convalescent COVID-19.

The rearrangement uses TRBV6-4 and TRBJ1-1; 8 nucleotides agree with TRBD1. The CDR3 contains 14 residues. After removal of 5 bases from V and 5 bases from J, the junction contained 7 bases not matched to a gene. Germline V gene data show CDR1 as MRHNA and CDR2 as SNTAGT. For the CDR3, the DNA is TGTGCCAGCAGTTCCCAGGGGGCGGGAACTGAAGCTTTCTTT. Amino acid sequence: CASSSQGAGTEAFF.

Points on this clone: The junction shows a germline mismatch at one end, possibly a read error. The rearrangement joins TRBV9 to TRBJ1-2; D is perhaps TRBD1 (5 bases). Germline-derived CDR1 and CDR2 are SGDLS and YYNGEE. The CDR3 contains 15 residues. This CDR3 is CASSVAGLGDYSYTF. DNA of the CDR3: TGTGCCAGCAGCGTAGCGGGGCTTGGGGACTATAGCTACACCTTC.

The V gene is TRBV5-1, the J gene TRBJ2-2; D gene ambiguous. The CDR3 sequence is 15 residues long. Germline values: CDR1 SGHRS, CDR2 YFSETQ. V was cut by 0 bases and J by 4 bases, with 10 bases left in between. CDR3 coding DNA: TGCGCCAGCAGCTTGGCCGTTCAGGTCACCGGGGAGCTGTTTTTT. This codes for CASSLAVQVTGELFF.

The chain recombines TRBV5-4 with TRBJ1-3, with 8 bases identical to TRBD1. V dropped 1 base and J dropped 2; count of bases not matched to a gene: 8. The CDR3 runs 17 residues. CDR1 is SGHNT and CDR2 is YYREEE in the germline V gene (reference sequence). The CDR3 DNA reads TGTGCCAGCAGCTTGTTTGCCGGGACAGGAGCTGGAAACACCATATATTTT. As protein: CASSLFAGTGAGNTIYF. Full variable domain (rest looked up from reference TRBV5-4 and TRBJ1-3): ETGVTQSPTHLIKTRGQQVTLRCSSQSGHNTVSWYQQALGQGPQFIFQYYREEENGRGNFPPRFSGLQFPNYSSELNVNALELDDSALYLCASSLFAGTGAGNTIYFGEGSWLTVV.

CDR3 sequence: CASTRQDLNTGELFF. The CDR3, as DNA: TGTGCCAGTACCCGACAGGACTTAAACACCGGGGAGCTGTTTTTT. The rearrangement joins TRBV19 to TRBJ2-2, with D possibly being TRBD1 (6 bases). The CDR3 sequence is 15 residues long. Trimming stripped 7 bases from V and 2 bases from J, with 14 bases between. The V gene's germline CDR1 is LNHDA and CDR2 SQIVND (reference sequence).

This CDR3 is CASSLGTSGRQGLREQYF. CDR3 in DNA: TGTGCCAGCAGCTTAGGGACTAGCGGGAGACAAGGACTTCGCGAGCAGTACTTC. This chain joins TRBV7-8 and TRBJ2-7, with 13 bases identical to TRBD2. Germline V gives CDR1 SGHVS, CDR2 FQNEAQ. The CDR3 loop spans 18 amino acids. V shed 1 base, J shed 6 bases, and the junction held 12 bases outside the gene matches.

This clone was seen more than once but under ten times. This chain links TRBV28 with TRBJ1-6; D is possibly TRBD1 (5 bases). V lost 3 bases and J 6 bases, leaving 9 bases between the germline ends. The CDR3 loop spans 14 amino acids. The V gene's germline CDR1 is MDHEN and CDR2 SYDVKM. The CDR3 region has the DNA TGTGCCAGCAGTTTCCCAGGGCTTAATTCACCCCTCCACTTT. It translates to CASSFPGLNSPLHF.

The V gene is TRBV19, the J gene TRBJ1-6, with D possibly being TRBD1 (6 bases). From germline, CDR1 is LNHDA and CDR2 SQIVND (reference sequence). The V end lost 7 bases, the J end lost 8 bases, and 12 bases lay between the germline ends. The CDR3 extends over 13 amino acids. CDR3 loop: CASKGQGHSPLHF. The CDR3, as DNA: TGTGCCAGTAAAGGGCAGGGGCATTCACCCCTCCACTTT.

The V gene is TRBV29-1, the J gene TRBJ2-7; no clear D. Trimming left V 4 bases short and J 0 bases short, with 10 bases between. This CDR3 has 13 residues. The germline V gene has CDR1 SQVTM and CDR2 ANQGSEA. The CDR3 region is CSVAVRVSYEQYF. Written as DNA, the CDR3 is TGCAGCGTTGCAGTCCGGGTCTCCTACGAGCAGTACTTC.

The V and J genes are TRBV4-1 and TRBJ2-6, with D possibly matching TRBD2 (6 bases). V dropped 1 base and J dropped 0 bases, with 13 bases sitting between them. The length of the CDR3 is 18 residues. CDR1 is MGHRA, CDR2 YSYEKL, per germline. The DNA for the CDR3 is TGCGCCAGCAGCCAAGCGGGGGTTCCGAACTCTGGGGCCAACGTCCTGACTTTC. This sequence encodes CASSQAGVPNSGANVLTF.

Note on this clone: Distinct nucleotide sequences in the sample also encode this CDR3. CDR3 loop: CASSVGAGDQPQHF. CDR3 DNA sequence: TGTGCCAGCAGCGTAGGGGCAGGGGATCAGCCCCAGCATTTT. V usage is TRBV9 and J usage is TRBJ1-5, with a possible D match to TRBD1 (6 bases). CDR3 length: 14 residues. Germline CDR1 is SGDLS and CDR2 is YYNGEE. Deletions cut 0 bases from V and 5 bases from J, with 9 bases between.

The chain couples TRBV2 to TRBJ2-1, with a tentative D call TRBD1 (6 bases). Germline CDR1 and CDR2: SNHLY and FYNNEI. The CDR3 is 11 residues long. Trimming shortened V by 7 bases and J by 9 bases, and 10 bases separated the two germline ends. CDR3 in DNA: TGTGCCAGCACCCAGGGGAGTGAGCAGTTCTTC. Its translation is CASTQGSEQFF.

The chain uses TRBV10-2 and TRBJ2-2, with 7 bases matching TRBD2. Germline CDR1 and CDR2: WSHSY and SAAADI. The ends lost 1 base at V and 4 bases at J; junction bases unmatched: 3. The CDR3 runs 15 residues. DNA for the CDR3: TGCGCCAGCAGTGAGTTGCGGGAGATCACCGGGGAGCTGTTTTTT. Encoded protein: CASSELREITGELFF.

The chain couples TRBV3-1 (or the pseudogene TRBV3-2) to TRBJ2-2, with no clear D. Germline assignment: CDR1 LGHDT and CDR2 YNNKEL (reference sequence). The CDR3 sequence is 15 residues long. With 5 bases removed from V and 2 bases from J, the gap between germline ends came to 12 bases. The CDR3 DNA reads as TGTGCCAGCAGCACAGTGAGCCACAACACCGGGGAGCTGTTTTTT. Its protein product is CASSTVSHNTGELFF.

This chain links TRBV6-2 or TRBV6-3 with TRBJ1-2, with 7 bases that match TRBD1. This CDR3 spans 15 amino acids. Germline V gives CDR1 MNHEY, CDR2 SVGEGT. Losses at the gene ends were 5 bases for V and 0 bases for J; bases not matched to a gene: 6. The CDR3 DNA reads TGTGCCAGCAGTACGAGGACAGGATCTAACTATGGCTACACCTTC. Translation gives CASSTRTGSNYGYTF.

The V and J genes are TRBV11-3 and TRBJ2-3, with D possibly being TRBD1 (8 bases). The CDR3 is 14 residues long. Trimming left V 6 bases short and J 5 bases short, with 15 bases between. Germline loops: CDR1 SGHNT, CDR2 YENEEA. In DNA, the CDR3 is TGTGCCAGCAGGTTAAACAGGGGGGGAGATACGCAGTATTTT. Residues: CASRLNRGGDTQYF.

Only one count was recorded for this clone. This sample includes further DNA sequences coding for the same CDR3. This chain joins TRBV19 and TRBJ2-7; a possible D gene is TRBD1 (6 bases). CDR1 and CDR2 from the germline V gene are LNHDA and SQIVND (reference sequence). V lost 4 bases to trimming and J lost 2 bases, with 9 bases between them. This CDR3 spans 13 amino acids. The CDR3 sequence is CASSTGQTYEQYF. For the CDR3, the DNA is TGTGCCAGTAGTACTGGACAGACCTACGAGCAGTACTTC.

The chain carries TRBV6-5 and TRBJ2-3; 8 bases line up with TRBD2. The CDR3 covers 15 residues. Losses at the gene ends were 5 bases for V and 0 bases for J; bases not matched to a gene: 4. In germline, CDR1 is MNHEY, CDR2 SVGAGI. Here the CDR3 DNA reads TGTGCCAGCAGTCGTAGCGGGGCTAGCACAGATACGCAGTATTTT. Protein: CASSRSGASTDTQYF.

V is TRBV4-2 and J is TRBJ2-3; 7 positions agree with TRBD1. The CDR3 runs 17 residues. The V segment lost 0 bases and the J segment 4 bases; nucleotides outside the gene matches: 10. From germline, CDR1 is LGHNA and CDR2 YNFKEQ. CDR3 residues: CASSQDLRQGVADTQYF. The CDR3, as DNA: TGTGCCAGCAGCCAAGATCTTCGGCAGGGGGTGGCAGATACGCAGTATTTT.

This chain uses TRBV28 with TRBJ2-5; the D gene is possibly TRBD1 (6 bases). This CDR3 is built from 13 residues. CDR1 is MDHEN and CDR2 is SYDVKM in the germline V gene. Trimming took off 5 bases at V and 3 bases at J, with 10 bases between the two ends. The CDR3 bases are TGTGCCAGCAGTCGGGACATGGAAGAGACCCAGTACTTC. Its protein product is CASSRDMEETQYF.

The rearrangement links TRBV7-9 to TRBJ1-5; TRBD1 matches 7 bases. J lost 5 bases, V lost 5 bases, and 9 bases had no gene match. In germline, CDR1 is SEHNR, CDR2 FQNEAQ (reference sequence). The CDR3 extends over 15 amino acids. This chain's CDR3 is CASSPGGQGDQPQHF. The CDR3 DNA is TGTGCCAGCAGCCCCGGAGGTCAGGGGGATCAGCCCCAGCATTTT.

This sequence joins TRBV2 and TRBJ2-3; TRBD1 aligns across 10 bases. The V segment lost 6 bases and the J segment 2 bases; nucleotides outside the gene matches: 5. Per germline, CDR1 SNHLY and CDR2 FYNNEI. The CDR3 sequence is 15 residues long. CDR3 amino acids: CASRSGTGATDTQYF. The DNA for the CDR3 is TGTGCCAGCAGGAGCGGGACAGGGGCCACAGATACGCAGTATTTT.

A note on this clone: A read error may produce the germline difference seen at one junction end. The chain combines TRBV2 with TRBJ2-6; maybe TRBD1 (6 bases). CDR3 length equals 14 residues. CDR1 and CDR2 (germline): SNHLY, FYNNEI. The chain's CDR3 is CASRGQPGPNVLTF. CDR3 bases: TGTGCCAGCAGAGGACAGCCTGGGCCCAACGTCCTGACTTTC.

The chain couples TRBV6-5 to TRBJ1-4; the D is unclear. Germline CDR1 is MNHEY and CDR2 is SVGAGI. The length of the CDR3 is 16 residues. V shed 0 bases and J shed 4 bases, with 12 bases lying between them. CDR3 DNA sequence: TGTGCCAGCAGTTACTCGAGCACCGGACTTAATGAAAAACTGTTTTTT. It is translated as CASSYSSTGLNEKLFF.

V usage is TRBV27 and J usage is TRBJ2-7; 12 bases agree with TRBD2. After removal of 6 bases from V and 6 bases from J, the junction contained 12 bases not matched to a gene. CDR1 and CDR2 (germline): MNHEY, SMNVEV (reference sequence). The CDR3 runs to 16 residues. The CDR3 here is CASSSRETSGRSEQYF. The CDR3 nucleotides are TGTGCCAGCAGCTCCAGGGAGACTAGCGGGAGAAGCGAGCAGTACTTC.

This chain uses TRBV7-9 with TRBJ2-6; 7 bases fit TRBD1. Germline V gene data show CDR1 as SEHNR and CDR2 as FQNEAQ (reference sequence). This CDR3 is 17 amino acids long. V lost 5 bases, J lost 0 bases, and 7 bases stayed unmatched. The CDR3, as DNA: TGTGCCAGCAGCATGACAGGGAGTCCCTCTGGGGCCAACGTCCTGACTTTC. Translating gives CASSMTGSPSGANVLTF.

J is TRBJ2-7 and V is TRBV7-9; no clear D gene. The germline CDR1 and CDR2 sequences are SEHNR and FQNEAQ (reference sequence). The CDR3 runs to 13 residues. V lost 0 bases and J 1 base, leaving 4 bases between the germline ends. CDR3 sequence reads: CASSLARSYEQYF. The CDR3 DNA reads TGTGCCAGCAGCTTAGCCCGGTCCTACGAGCAGTACTTC.

J is TRBJ1-4 and V is TRBV6-5; 7 nucleotides match TRBD1. Germline V gives CDR1 MNHEY, CDR2 SVGAGI. Trimming at V came to 6 bases and at J to 5 bases, leaving 9 bases not matched to a gene. The length of the CDR3 is 15 residues. DNA of the CDR3: TGTGCCAGCAGATGGACCGGGACAGTGAATGAAAAACTGTTTTTT. This sequence encodes CASRWTGTVNEKLFF.

The rearrangement uses TRBV6-1 and TRBJ2-2; perhaps TRBD2 as D (6 bases). V shed 0 bases and J shed 5 bases, with 13 bases lying between them. Germline V lookup: CDR1 MNHNS, CDR2 SASEGT. The CDR3 length is 16 residues. CDR3 DNA: TGTGCCAGCAGTGAAGCGCGATGGGGGGTAACCGGGGAGCTGTTTTTT. Its protein product is CASSEARWGVTGELFF.